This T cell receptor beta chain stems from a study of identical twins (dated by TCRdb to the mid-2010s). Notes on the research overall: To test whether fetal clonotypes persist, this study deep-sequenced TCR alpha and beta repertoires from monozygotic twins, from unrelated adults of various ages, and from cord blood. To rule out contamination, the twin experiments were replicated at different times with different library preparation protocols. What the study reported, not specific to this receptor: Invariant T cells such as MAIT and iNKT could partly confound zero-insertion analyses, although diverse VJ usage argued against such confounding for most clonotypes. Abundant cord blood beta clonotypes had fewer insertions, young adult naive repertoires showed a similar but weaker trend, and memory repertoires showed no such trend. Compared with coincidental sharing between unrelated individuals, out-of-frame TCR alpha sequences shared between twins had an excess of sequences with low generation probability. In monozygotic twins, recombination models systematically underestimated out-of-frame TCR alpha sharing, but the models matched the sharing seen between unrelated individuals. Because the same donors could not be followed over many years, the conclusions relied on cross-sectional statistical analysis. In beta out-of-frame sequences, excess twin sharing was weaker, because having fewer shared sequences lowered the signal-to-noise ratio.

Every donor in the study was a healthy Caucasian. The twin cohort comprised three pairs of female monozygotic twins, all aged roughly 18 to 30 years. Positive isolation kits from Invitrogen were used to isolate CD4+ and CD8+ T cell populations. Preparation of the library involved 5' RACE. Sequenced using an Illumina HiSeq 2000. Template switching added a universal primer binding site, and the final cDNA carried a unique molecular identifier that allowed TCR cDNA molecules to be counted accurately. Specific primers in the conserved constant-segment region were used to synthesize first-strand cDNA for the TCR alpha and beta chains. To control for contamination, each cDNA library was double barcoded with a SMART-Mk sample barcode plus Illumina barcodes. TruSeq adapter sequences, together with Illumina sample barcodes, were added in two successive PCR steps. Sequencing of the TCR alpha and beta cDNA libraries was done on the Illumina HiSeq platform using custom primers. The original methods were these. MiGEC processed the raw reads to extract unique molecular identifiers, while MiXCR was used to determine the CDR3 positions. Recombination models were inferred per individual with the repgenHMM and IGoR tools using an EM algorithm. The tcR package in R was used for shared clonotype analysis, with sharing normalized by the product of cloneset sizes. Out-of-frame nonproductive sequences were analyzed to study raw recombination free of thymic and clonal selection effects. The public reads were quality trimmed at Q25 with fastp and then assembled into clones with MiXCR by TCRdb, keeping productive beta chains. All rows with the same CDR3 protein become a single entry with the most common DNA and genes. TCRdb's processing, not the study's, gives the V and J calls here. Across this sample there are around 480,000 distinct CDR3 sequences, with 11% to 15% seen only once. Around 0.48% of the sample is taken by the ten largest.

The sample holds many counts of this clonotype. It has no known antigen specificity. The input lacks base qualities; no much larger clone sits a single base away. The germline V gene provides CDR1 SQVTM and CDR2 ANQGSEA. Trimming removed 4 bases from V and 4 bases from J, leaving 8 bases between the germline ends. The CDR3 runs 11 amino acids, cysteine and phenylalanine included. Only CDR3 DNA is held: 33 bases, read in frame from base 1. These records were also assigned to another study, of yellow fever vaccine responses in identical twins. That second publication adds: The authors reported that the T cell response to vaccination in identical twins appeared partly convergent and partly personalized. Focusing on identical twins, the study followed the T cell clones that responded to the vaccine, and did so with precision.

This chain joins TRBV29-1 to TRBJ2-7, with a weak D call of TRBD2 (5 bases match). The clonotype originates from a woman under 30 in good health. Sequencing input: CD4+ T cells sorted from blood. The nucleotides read TGCAGCGTTGTTGGGGAGTACGAGCAGTACTTC. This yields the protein CSVVGEYEQYF.